Presented here are 5 T cell receptor beta chains from one specimen sequenced in a study of cytomegalovirus exposure and HLA in healthy donors. PCR involved 60 Vbeta and 13 Jbeta primers. Some clones are missing from TCRdb's copy, which holds only in-frame ones; the method was immunoSEQ multiplex PCR. This repertoire shows roughly 61,000 clones, around 81% found once; its top ten account for roughly 5.6%. Sequenced sample: PBMCs. The receptors come from a male donor in good health and CMV-seronegative.

This clone was counted once. A read error may account for a junction end that differs from germline. The chain joins TRBV7-7 to TRBJ2-2; a weak D match, TRBD2 (5 bases). Germline V gives CDR1 SSHAT, CDR2 FNYEAQ (reference sequence). The CDR3 is 14 amino acids. The CDR3 spells CASSLDVGDGELFF. The DNA for the CDR3 is TGTGCTAGCAGCTTAGATGTCGGGGACGGGGAGCTGTTTTTT. The complete variable domain, with remaining parts taken from reference TRBV7-7 and TRBJ2-2, reads GAGVSQSPRYKVTKRGQDVTLRCDPISSHATLYWYQQALGQGPEFLTYFNYEAQPDKSGLPSDRFSAERPEGSISTLTIQRTEQRDSAMYRCASSLDVGDGELFFGEGSRLTVL.

This clone was seen more than once but under ten times. The chain carries TRBV11-1 and TRBJ1-3; D is ambiguous. This CDR3 is built from 14 residues. Trimming shortened V by 6 bases and J by 8 bases, and 17 bases separated the two germline ends. From germline, CDR1 is SGHAT and CDR2 FQDESV (reference sequence). CDR3 in DNA: TGTGCCAGCAGACTTTCGGAACCCGGGGACACCATATATTTT. Translation: CASRLSEPGDTIYF.

The rearrangement joins TRBV12-5 to TRBJ2-7, with TRBD1 as a possible D gene (6 bases). Germline-derived CDR1 and CDR2 are LGHNT and FRNRAP. The CDR3 is 18 residues long. Trimming took off 0 bases at V and 7 bases at J, with 25 bases between the two ends. The CDR3 DNA reads as TGTGCTAGTGGTTTGGTCCTCTCAGTGACAGGTTTCTCGGGTGAGCAGTACTTC. Its protein is CASGLVLSVTGFSGEQYF.

The table lists this clone with a few counts. The chain links TRBV25-1 to TRBJ1-1; the match to TRBD1 covers 9 bases. Germline V CDR1 and CDR2: MGHDK, SYGVNS. The ends lost 3 bases at V and 3 bases at J; junction bases unmatched: 8. The CDR3 extends over 16 amino acids. The CDR3, as DNA: TGTGCCAGCAGTGACCCCAAGACAGGGGGGGACACTGAAGCTTTCTTT. As protein: CASSDPKTGGDTEAFF.

The CDR3 reads CASSLAREVNYGYTF. The CDR3 DNA is TGTGCCAGCAGCTTGGCCAGGGAAGTCAACTATGGCTACACCTTC. The V call is TRBV5-4, the J call TRBJ1-2; D might be TRBD1 (5 bases). In germline, CDR1 is SGHNT, CDR2 YYREEE (reference sequence). The CDR3 loop spans 15 amino acids. V was shortened by 0 bases and J by 2 bases, with 11 bases between the two germline ends.